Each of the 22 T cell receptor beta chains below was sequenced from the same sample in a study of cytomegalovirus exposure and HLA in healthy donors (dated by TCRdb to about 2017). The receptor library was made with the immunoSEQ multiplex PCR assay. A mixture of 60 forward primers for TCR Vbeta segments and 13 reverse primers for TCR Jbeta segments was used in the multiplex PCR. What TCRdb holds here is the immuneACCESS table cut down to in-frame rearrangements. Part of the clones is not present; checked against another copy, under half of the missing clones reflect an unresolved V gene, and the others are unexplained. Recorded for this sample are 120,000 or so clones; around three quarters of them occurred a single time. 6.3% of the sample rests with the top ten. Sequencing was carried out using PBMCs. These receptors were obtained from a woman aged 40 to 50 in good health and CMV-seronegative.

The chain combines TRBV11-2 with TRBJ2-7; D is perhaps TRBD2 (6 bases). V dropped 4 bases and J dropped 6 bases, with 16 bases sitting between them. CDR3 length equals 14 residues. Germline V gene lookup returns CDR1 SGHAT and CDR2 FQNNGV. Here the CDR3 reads CASSSTGTAREQYF. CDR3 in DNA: TGTGCCAGCAGCTCGACCGGGACTGCTCGCGAGCAGTACTTC.

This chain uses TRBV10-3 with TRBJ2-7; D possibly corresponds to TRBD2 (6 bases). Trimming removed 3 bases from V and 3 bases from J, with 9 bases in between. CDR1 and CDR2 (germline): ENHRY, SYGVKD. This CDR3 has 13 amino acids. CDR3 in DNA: TGTGCCATCAGTGAAGGACTAATCTACGAGCAGTACTTC. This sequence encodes CAISEGLIYEQYF.

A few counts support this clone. Here the CDR3 reads CASRKQGHEKLFF. CDR3 sequence (DNA): TGTGCCAGCAGAAAACAGGGTCATGAAAAACTGTTTTTT. The V and J genes are TRBV11-2 and TRBJ1-4, with D possibly being TRBD1 (6 bases). The V and J ends lost 6 bases and 6 bases respectively, with 11 bases between them. CDR3 size: 13 residues. Germline V gene data show CDR1 as SGHAT and CDR2 as FQNNGV.

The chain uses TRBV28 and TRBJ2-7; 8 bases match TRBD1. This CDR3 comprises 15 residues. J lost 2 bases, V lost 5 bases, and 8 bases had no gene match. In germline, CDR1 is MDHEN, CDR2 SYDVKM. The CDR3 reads CASSTGQGYPYEQYF. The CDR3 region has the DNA TGTGCCAGCAGTACAGGACAGGGATATCCCTACGAGCAGTACTTC.

In DNA form, the CDR3 reads TGTGCCAGCAGTCTACAGGGGCTCTATGGCTACACCTTC. As protein: CASSLQGLYGYTF. This chain links TRBV28 with TRBJ1-2, with TRBD1 matching 7 bases. This CDR3 has 13 amino acids. V shed 5 bases and J 4 bases; nucleotides not matched to a gene: 4. Germline loops: CDR1 MDHEN, CDR2 SYDVKM.

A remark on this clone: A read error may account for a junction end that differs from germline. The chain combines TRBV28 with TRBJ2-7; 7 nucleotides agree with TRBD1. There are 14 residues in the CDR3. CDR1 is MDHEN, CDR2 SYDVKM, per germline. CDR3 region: CASSIGDSFLGGAF. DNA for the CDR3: TGTGCCAGCAGTATAGGGGACAGTTTTCTTGGTGGGGCCTTC.

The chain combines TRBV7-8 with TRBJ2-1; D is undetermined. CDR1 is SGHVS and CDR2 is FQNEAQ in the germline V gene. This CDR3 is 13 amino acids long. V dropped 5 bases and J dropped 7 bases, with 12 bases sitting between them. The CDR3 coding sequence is TGTGCCAGCAGCCAGGCGATAATTAATGAGCAGTTCTTC. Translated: CASSQAIINEQFF. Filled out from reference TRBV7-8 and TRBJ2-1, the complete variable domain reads GAGVSQSPRYKVAKRGQDVALRCDPISGHVSLFWYQQALGQGPEFLTYFQNEAQLDKSGLPSDRFFAERPEGSVSTLKIQRTQQEDSAVYLCASSQAIINEQFFGPGTRLTVL.

The CDR3 loop reads CASSPPGLAAYMGETQYF. The CDR3 DNA reads as TGTGCCAGCTCACCTCCGGGACTAGCGGCCTATATGGGGGAGACCCAGTACTTC. This chain links TRBV18 with TRBJ2-5, with 11 bases fitting TRBD2. V trimming: 3 bases; J trimming: 5 bases; junction bases outside the gene matches: 14. CDR3 size: 18 residues. Germline values: CDR1 KGHSH, CDR2 LQKENI.

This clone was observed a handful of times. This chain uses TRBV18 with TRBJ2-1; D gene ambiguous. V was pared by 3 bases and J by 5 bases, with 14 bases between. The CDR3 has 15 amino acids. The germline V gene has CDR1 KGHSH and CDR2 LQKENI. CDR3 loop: CASSPGWFGNNEQFF. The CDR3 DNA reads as TGTGCCAGCTCACCTGGTTGGTTCGGTAACAATGAGCAGTTCTTC.

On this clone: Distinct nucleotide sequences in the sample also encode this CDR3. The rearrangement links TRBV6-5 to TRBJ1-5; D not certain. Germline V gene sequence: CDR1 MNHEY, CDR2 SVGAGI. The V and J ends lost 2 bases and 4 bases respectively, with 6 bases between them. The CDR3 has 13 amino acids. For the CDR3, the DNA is TGTGCCAGCAGTTACGGGCCTAATCAGCCCCAGCATTTT. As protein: CASSYGPNQPQHF.

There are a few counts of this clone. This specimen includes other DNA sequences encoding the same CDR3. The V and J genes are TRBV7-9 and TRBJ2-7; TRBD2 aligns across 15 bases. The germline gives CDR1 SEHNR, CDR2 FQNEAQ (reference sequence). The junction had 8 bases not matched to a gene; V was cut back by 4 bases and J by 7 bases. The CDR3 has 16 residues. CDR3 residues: CASSSGLAGGPGEQYF. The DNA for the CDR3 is TGTGCCAGCAGCTCCGGACTAGCGGGAGGGCCGGGGGAGCAGTACTTC.

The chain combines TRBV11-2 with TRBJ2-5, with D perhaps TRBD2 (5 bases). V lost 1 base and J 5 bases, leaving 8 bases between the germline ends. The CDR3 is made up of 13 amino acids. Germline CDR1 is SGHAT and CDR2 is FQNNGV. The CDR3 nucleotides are TGTGCCAGCAGCTTAGCGGGAAGGGAGACCCAGTACTTC. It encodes CASSLAGRETQYF.

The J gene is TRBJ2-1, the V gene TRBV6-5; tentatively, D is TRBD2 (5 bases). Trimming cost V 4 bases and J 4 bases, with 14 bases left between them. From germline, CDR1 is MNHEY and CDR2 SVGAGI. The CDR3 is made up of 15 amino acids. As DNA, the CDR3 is TGTGCCAGCAGTTCCAATCGACTACAGTACAATGAGCAGTTCTTC. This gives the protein CASSSNRLQYNEQFF.

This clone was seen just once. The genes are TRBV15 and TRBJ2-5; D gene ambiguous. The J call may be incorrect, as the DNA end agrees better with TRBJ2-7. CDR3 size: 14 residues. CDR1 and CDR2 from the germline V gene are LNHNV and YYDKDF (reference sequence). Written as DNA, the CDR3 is TGTGCCACCAGCAGAACCACCCTAACCTACGAGCAGTACTTC. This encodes CATSRTTLTYEQYF.

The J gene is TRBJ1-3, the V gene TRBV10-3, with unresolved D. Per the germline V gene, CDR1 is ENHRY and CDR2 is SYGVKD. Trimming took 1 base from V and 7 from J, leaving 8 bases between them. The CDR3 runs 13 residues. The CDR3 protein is CAISEYPGNTIYF. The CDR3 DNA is TGTGCCATCAGTGAGTACCCGGGGAACACCATATATTTT.

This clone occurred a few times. CDR3 in DNA: TGTGCCAGCAGTCGCGACTACGAGCAGTACTTC. Protein sequence: CASSRDYEQYF. The V and J genes are TRBV6-1 and TRBJ2-7; unclear D gene. The germline V gene encodes CDR1 MNHNS and CDR2 SASEGT. Trimming removed 5 bases at V and 3 bases at J, with 5 bases between. CDR3 length: 11 amino acids.

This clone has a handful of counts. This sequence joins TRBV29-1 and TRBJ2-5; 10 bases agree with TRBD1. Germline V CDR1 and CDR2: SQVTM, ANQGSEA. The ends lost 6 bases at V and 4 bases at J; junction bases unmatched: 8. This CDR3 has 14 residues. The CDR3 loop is CSVGGQGMIETQYF. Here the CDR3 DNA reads TGCAGCGTGGGGGGACAGGGGATGATAGAGACCCAGTACTTC.

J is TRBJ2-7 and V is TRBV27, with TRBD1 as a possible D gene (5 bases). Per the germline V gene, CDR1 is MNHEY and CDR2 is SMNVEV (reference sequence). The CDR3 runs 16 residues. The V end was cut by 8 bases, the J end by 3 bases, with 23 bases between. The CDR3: CASLKRLQGSLYEQYF. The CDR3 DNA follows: TGTGCCAGCCTAAAAAGACTCCAGGGAAGTCTCTACGAGCAGTACTTC.

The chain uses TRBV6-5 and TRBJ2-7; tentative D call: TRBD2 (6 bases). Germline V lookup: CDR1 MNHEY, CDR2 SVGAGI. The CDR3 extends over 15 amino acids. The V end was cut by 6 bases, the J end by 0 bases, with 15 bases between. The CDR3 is CASSPGTVNSYEQYF. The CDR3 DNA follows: TGTGCCAGCAGCCCCGGGACTGTCAACTCCTACGAGCAGTACTTC.

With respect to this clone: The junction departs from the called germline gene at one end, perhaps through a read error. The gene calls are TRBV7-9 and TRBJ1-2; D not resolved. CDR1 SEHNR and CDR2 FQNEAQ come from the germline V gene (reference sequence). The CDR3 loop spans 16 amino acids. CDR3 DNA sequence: TGTTCCAGCAGCTTGGACCGCGGCGGGCGGGTTTATGGCTACACCTTC. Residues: CSSSLDRGGRVYGYTF.

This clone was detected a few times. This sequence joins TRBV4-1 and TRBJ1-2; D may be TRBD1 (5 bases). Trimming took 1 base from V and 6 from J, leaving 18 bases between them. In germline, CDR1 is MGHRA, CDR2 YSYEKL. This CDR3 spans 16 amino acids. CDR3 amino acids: CASSQGRLGGDNGYTF. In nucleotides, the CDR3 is TGCGCCAGCAGCCAAGGGAGGTTGGGGGGGGATAATGGCTACACCTTC.

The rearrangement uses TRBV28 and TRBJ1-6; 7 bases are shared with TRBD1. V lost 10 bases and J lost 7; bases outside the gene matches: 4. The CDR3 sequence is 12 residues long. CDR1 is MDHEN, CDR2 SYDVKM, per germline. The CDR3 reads CATQGVNSPLHF. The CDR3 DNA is TGTGCCACCCAGGGGGTGAATTCACCCCTCCACTTT.